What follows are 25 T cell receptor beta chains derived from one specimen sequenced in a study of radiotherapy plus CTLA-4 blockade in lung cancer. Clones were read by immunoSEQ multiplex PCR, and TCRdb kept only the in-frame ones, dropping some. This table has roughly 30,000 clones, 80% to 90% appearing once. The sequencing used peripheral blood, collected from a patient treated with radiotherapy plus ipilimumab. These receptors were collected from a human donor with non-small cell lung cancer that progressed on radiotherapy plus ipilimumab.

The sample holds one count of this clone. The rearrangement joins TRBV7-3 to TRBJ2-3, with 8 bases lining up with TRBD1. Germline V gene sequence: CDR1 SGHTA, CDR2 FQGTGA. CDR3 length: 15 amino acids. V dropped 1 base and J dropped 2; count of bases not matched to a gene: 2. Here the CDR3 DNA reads TGTGCCAGCAGCTTAAAGGACAGGGACACAGATACGCAGTATTTT. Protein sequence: CASSLKDRDTDTQYF. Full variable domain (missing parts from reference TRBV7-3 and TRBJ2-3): GAGVSQTPSNKVTEKGKYVELRCDPISGHTALYWYRQSLGQGPEFLIYFQGTGAADDSGLPNDRFFAVRPEGSVSTLKIQRTERGDSAVYLCASSLKDRDTDTQYFGPGTRLTVL.

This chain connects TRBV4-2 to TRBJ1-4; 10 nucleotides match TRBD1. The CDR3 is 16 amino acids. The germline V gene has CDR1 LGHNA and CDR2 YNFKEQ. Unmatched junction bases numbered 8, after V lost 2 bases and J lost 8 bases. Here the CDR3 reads CASSQLPGTGDEKLFF. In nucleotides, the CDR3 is TGTGCCAGCAGCCAATTACCCGGGACAGGGGACGAAAAACTGTTTTTT.

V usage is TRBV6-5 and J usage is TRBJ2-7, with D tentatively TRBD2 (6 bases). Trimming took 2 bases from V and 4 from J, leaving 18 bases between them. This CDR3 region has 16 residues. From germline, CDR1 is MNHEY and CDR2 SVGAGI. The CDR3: CASSYAPSVRSYEQYF. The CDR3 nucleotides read TGTGCCAGCAGTTACGCACCTAGCGTGCGGTCTTACGAGCAGTACTTC.

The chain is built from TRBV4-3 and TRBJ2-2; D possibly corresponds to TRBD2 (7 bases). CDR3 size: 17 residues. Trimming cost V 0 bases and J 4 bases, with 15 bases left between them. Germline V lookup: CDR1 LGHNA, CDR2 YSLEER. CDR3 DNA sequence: TGCGCCAGCAGCCAAGATGTGTGGGGGGGCCGCACCGGGGAGCTGTTTTTT. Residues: CASSQDVWGGRTGELFF.

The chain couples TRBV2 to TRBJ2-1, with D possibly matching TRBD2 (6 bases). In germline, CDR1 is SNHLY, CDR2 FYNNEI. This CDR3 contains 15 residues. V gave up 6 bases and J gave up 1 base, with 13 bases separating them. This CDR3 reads CASRELAISYNEQFF. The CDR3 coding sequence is TGTGCCAGCAGGGAACTAGCCATATCCTACAATGAGCAGTTCTTC.

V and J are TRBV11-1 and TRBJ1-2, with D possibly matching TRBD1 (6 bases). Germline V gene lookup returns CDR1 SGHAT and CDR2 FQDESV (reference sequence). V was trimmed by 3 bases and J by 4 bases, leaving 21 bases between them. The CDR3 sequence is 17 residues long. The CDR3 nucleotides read TGTGCCAGCAGCTTGAGTAGTGCGACAGGATACCCCTATGGCTACACCTTC. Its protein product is CASSLSSATGYPYGYTF.

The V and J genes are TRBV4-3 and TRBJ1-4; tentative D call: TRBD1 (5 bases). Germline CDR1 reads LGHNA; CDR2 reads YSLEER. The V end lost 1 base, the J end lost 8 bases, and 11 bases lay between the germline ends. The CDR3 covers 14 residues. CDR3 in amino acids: CASSQGITGEKLFF. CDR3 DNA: TGCGCCAGCAGCCAAGGTATTACAGGCGAAAAACTGTTTTTT.

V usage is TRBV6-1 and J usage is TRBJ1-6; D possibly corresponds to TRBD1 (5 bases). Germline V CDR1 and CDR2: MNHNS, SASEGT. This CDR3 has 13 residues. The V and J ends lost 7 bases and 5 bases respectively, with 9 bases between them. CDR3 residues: CASKAGNNSPLHF. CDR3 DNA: TGTGCCAGCAAGGCAGGGAATAATTCACCCCTCCACTTT.

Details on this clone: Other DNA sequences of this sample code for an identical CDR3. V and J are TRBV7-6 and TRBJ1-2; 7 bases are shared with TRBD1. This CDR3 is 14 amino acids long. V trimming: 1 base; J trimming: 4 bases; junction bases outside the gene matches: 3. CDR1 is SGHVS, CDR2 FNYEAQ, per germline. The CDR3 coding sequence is TGTGCCAGCAGCTTAGGAGGGGGCGGCTATGGCTACACCTTC. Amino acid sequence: CASSLGGGGYGYTF.

The CDR3 nucleotides read TGTGCCAGCAGGCCGGGACAGGGGTATCGTGGCTACACCTTC. Its protein product is CASRPGQGYRGYTF. The chain joins TRBV27 to TRBJ1-2; TRBD1 matches at 10 bases. V lost 6 bases, J lost 7 bases, and 8 bases stayed unmatched. This CDR3 has 14 residues. Germline CDR1 and CDR2: MNHEY and SMNVEV (reference sequence).

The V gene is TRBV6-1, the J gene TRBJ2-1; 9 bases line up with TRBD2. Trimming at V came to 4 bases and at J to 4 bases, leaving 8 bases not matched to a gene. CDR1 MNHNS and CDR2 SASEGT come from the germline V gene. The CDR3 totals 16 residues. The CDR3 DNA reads TGTGCCAGCAGTGGTAGCGGGGGATTAAGGTACAATGAGCAGTTCTTC. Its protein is CASSGSGGLRYNEQFF.

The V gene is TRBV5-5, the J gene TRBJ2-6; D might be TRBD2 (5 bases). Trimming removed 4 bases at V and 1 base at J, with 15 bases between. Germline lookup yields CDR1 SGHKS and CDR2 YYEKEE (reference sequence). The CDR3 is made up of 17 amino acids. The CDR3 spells CASSKREAPSGANVLTF. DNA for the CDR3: TGTGCCAGCAGCAAGAGGGAAGCCCCATCTGGGGCCAACGTCCTGACTTTC.

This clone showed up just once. The CDR3 region has the DNA TGTGCCAGCAGCTCCCCGGGGGTTGGGCTCCAGACCCAGTACTTC. Its translation is CASSSPGVGLQTQYF. This chain connects TRBV7-9 to TRBJ2-5, with D possibly matching TRBD2 (6 bases). Germline lookup yields CDR1 SEHNR and CDR2 FQNEAQ (reference sequence). V lost 4 bases and J 6 bases, leaving 18 bases between the germline ends. There are 15 residues in the CDR3.

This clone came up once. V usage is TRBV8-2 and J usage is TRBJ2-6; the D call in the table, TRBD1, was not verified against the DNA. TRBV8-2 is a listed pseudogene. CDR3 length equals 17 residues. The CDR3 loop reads CGNFNKITQSRANVLTF. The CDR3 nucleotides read TGTGGCAATTTCAACAAGATAACACAAAGTCGGGCCAACGTCCTGACTTTC.

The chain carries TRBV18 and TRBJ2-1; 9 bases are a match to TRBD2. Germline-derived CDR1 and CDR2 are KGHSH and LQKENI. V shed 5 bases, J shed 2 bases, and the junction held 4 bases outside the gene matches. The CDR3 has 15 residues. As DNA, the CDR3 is TGTGCCAGCTCAGCGAGCGGGGGGACCTACAATGAGCAGTTCTTC. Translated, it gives CASSASGGTYNEQFF.

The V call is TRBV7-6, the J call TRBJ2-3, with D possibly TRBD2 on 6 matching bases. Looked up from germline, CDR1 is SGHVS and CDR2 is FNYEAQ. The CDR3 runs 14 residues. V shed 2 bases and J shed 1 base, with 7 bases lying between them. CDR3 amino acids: CASSLPGGTDTQYF. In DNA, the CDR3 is TGTGCCAGCAGCTTACCGGGGGGCACAGATACGCAGTATTTT.

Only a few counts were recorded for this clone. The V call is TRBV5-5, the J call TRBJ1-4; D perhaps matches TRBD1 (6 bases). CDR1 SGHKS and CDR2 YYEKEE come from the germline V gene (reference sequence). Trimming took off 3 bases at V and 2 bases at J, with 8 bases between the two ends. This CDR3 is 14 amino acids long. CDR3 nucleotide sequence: TGTGCCAGCAGCTCCGGACAGACTAATGAAAAACTGTTTTTT. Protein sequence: CASSSGQTNEKLFF.

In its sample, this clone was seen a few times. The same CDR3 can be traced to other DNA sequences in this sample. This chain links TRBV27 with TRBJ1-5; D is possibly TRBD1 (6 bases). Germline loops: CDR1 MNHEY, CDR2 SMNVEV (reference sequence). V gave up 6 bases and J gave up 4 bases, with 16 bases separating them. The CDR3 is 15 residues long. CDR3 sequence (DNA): TGTGCCAGCAGACAGGGAATTATATCAAATCAGCCCCAGCATTTT. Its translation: CASRQGIISNQPQHF.

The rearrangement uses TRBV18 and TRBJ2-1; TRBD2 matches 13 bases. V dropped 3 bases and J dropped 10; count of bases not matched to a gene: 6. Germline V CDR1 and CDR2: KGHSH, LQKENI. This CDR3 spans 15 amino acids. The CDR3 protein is CASSPGLAGEREQFF. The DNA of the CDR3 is TGTGCCAGCTCACCCGGACTAGCGGGGGAACGGGAGCAGTTCTTC.

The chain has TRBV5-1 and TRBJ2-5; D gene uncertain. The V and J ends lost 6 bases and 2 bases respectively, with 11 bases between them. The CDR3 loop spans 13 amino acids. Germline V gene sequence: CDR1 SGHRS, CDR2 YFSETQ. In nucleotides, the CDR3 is TGCGCCAGCATGGATAGCAATCAAGAGACCCAGTACTTC. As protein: CASMDSNQETQYF. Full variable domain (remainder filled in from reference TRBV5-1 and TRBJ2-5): KAGVTQTPRYLIKTRGQQVTLSCSPISGHRSVSWYQQTPGQGLQFLFEYFSETQRNKGNFPGRFSGRQFSNSRSEMNVSTLELGDSALYLCASMDSNQETQYFGPGTRLLVL.

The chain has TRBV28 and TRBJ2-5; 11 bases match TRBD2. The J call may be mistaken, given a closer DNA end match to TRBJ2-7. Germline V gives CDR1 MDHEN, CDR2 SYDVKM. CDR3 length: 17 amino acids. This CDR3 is CASTLHSSSGGSYEQYF. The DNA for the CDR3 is TGTGCCAGCACCCTCCACAGTTCTAGCGGGGGGTCCTACGAGCAGTACTTC.

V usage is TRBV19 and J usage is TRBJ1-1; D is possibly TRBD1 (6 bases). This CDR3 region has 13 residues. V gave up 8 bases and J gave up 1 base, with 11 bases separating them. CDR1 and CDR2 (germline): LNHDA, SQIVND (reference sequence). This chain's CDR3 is CASDLGANTEAFF. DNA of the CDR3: TGTGCCAGTGACTTGGGGGCGAACACTGAAGCTTTCTTT.

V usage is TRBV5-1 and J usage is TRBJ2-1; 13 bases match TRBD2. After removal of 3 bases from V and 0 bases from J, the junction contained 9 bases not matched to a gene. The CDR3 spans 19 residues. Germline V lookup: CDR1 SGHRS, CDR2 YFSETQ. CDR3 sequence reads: CASSSVGTSGTSSYNEQFF. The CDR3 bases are TGCGCCAGCAGCTCGGTGGGGACTAGCGGGACCAGCTCCTACAATGAGCAGTTCTTC.

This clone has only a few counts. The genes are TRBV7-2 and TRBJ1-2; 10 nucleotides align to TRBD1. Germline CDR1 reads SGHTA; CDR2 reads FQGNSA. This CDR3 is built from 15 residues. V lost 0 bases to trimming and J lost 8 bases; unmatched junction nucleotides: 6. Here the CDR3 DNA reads TGTGCCAGCAGCTTAGCGCCGGGACAGGGGATGGGCTACACCTTC. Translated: CASSLAPGQGMGYTF.

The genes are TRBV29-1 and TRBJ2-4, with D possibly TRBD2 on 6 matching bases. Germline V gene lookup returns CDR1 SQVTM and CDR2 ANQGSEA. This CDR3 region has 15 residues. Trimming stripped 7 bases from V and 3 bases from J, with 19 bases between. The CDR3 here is CSATIAGLGKNIQYF. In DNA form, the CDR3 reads TGCAGCGCTACAATCGCGGGGCTCGGCAAAAACATTCAGTACTTC.